The rows below give T cell receptor beta chains drawn from one sample of a study of blood T cell repertoires in COVID-19. TCRdb keeps only in-frame clones here, not all; method: immunoSEQ multiplex PCR. The table has 100,000 to 140,000 clones, about three quarters seen once; the top ten hold more than 4%. Sequenced input: peripheral blood. The receptor set was obtained from a man in his 70s with acute or convalescent COVID-19. Each CDR3 is given with its conserved first and last residue. A D gene is named only where the DNA matches it firmly. Size tells how often a clone was seen (once, few, many) or the class of an expanded clone, and some rows leave it out.

CDR3 DNA: TGTGCCAGCACTCGGACAGGGGATAGCAATCAGCCCCAGCATTTT
CDR3 protein: CASTRTGDSNQPQHF
J gene: TRBJ1-5
clone size: .
V gene: TRBV6-5
D gene: TRBD1

CDR3 DNA: TGTGCCAGCTCACCACTGCAGGGGAGCACCGGGGAGCTGTTTTTT
CDR3 protein: CASSPLQGSTGELFF
J gene: TRBJ2-2
clone size: .
V gene: TRBV18
D gene: .

CDR3 DNA: TGTGCCAGCTCACCCGCTCCGGCTAGCGGGGTTTCGAACACCGGGGAGCTGTTTTTT
CDR3 protein: CASSPAPASGVSNTGELFF
J gene: TRBJ2-2
clone size: .
V gene: TRBV18
D gene: TRBD2

CDR3 DNA: TGTGCCAGCAGTTCCCGACTAGCGGGAAAAAGCACAGATACGCAGTATTTT
CDR3 protein: CASSSRLAGKSTDTQYF
J gene: TRBJ2-3
clone size: .
V gene: TRBV2
D gene: TRBD2

CDR3 DNA: TGTGCCAGCAGCTCGTTGGGGGCGGGAGAGAACACTGAAGCTTTCTTT
CDR3 protein: CASSSLGAGENTEAFF
J gene: TRBJ1-1
clone size: .
V gene: TRBV7-3
D gene: .

CDR3 DNA: TGTGCCAGCAGTGTTCAAGCGGGGGCCACCGGGGAGCTGTTTTTT
CDR3 protein: CASSVQAGATGELFF
J gene: TRBJ2-2
clone size: .
V gene: TRBV6-4
D gene: TRBD2

CDR3 DNA: TGTGCCAGCAGTCGTTTGATGGGGGGACCTATAACTGAAGCTTTCTTT
CDR3 protein: CASSRLMGGPITEAFF
J gene: TRBJ1-1
clone size: .
V gene: TRBV27
D gene: .

CDR3 DNA: TGTGCCAGCAGCGTCGCCCACAGGGCCGGGGAGACCCAGTACTTC
CDR3 protein: CASSVAHRAGETQYF
J gene: TRBJ2-5
clone size: few
V gene: TRBV9
D gene: .

CDR3 DNA: TGTGCCAGCAGTTACACCAAGACAGGGTTGAACACTGAAGCTTTCTTT
CDR3 protein: CASSYTKTGLNTEAFF
J gene: TRBJ1-1
clone size: .
V gene: TRBV6-5
D gene: TRBD1

CDR3 DNA: TGCGCCAGCAGCTTGGGACAGGGGGCTGGGACTGAAGCTTTCTTT
CDR3 protein: CASSLGQGAGTEAFF
J gene: TRBJ1-1
clone size: .
V gene: TRBV5-1
D gene: TRBD1

CDR3 DNA: TGTGCCAGCAGTTACCGACAGGGCTGGTCTGAAGCTTTCTTT
CDR3 protein: CASSYRQGWSEAFF
J gene: TRBJ1-1
clone size: .
V gene: TRBV6-5
D gene: TRBD1

CDR3 DNA: TGTGCCAGCAGTAGACAGGGAGGAGGCCAGCCCCAGCATTTT
CDR3 protein: CASSRQGGGQPQHF
J gene: TRBJ1-5
clone size: few
V gene: TRBV6-2/TRBV6-3
D gene: TRBD1

CDR3 DNA: TGTGCCAGCAGCTTGGTTAAGAGACTTAACACTGAAGCTTTCTTT
CDR3 protein: CASSLVKRLNTEAFF
J gene: TRBJ1-1
clone size: .
V gene: TRBV5-6
D gene: .

CDR3 DNA: TGCGCCAGCAGTGAAAGTGTCGGGACAGGGAGCACAGATACGCAGTATTTT
CDR3 protein: CASSESVGTGSTDTQYF
J gene: TRBJ2-3
clone size: .
V gene: TRBV10-1
D gene: TRBD1

CDR3 DNA: TGTGCCAGCAGGAGGGATGAAGCTTTCTTT
CDR3 protein: CASRRDEAFF
J gene: TRBJ1-1
clone size: .
V gene: TRBV6-6
D gene: .

CDR3 DNA: TGTGCCAGCTCACCTTTGGACTATCGCACAGATACGCAGTATTTT
CDR3 protein: CASSPLDYRTDTQYF
J gene: TRBJ2-3
clone size: .
V gene: TRBV18
D gene: .

CDR3 DNA: TGTGCCAGCAGTGACCCGGGGGAGGAAAAACTGTTTTTT
CDR3 protein: CASSDPGEEKLFF
J gene: TRBJ1-4
clone size: .
V gene: TRBV2
D gene: .